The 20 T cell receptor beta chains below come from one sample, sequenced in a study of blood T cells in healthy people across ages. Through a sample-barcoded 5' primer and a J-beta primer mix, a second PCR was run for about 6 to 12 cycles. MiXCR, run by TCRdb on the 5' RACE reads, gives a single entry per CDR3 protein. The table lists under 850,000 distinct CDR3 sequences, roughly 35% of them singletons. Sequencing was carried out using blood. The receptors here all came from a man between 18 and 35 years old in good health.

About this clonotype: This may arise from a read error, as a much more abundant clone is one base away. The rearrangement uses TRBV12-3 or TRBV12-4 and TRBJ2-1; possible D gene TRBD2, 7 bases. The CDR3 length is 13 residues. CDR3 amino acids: CAGSATGRDEQFF. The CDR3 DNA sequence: TGTGCCGGCAGTGCCACAGGGAGGGATGAGCAGTTCTTC.

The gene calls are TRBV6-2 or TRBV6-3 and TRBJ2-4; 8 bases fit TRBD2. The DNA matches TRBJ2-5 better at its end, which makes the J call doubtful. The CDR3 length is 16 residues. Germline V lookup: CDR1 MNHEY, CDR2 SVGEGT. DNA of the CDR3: TGTGCCAGCAGTTACCCATCGACGACTAGCGTGGTGACCCAGTACTTC. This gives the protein CASSYPSTTSVVTQYF.

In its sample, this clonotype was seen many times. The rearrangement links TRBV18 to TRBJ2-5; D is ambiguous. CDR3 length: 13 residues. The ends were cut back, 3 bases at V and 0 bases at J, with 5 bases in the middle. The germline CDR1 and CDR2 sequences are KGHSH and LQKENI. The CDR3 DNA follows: TGTGCCAGCTCACCGGAGTACCAAGAGACCCAGTACTTC. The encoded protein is CASSPEYQETQYF.

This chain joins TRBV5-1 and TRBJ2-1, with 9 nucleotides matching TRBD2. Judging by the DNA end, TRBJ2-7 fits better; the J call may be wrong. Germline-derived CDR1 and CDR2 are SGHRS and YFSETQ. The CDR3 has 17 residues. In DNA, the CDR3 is TGCGCCAGCAGCTTACGAGCGGGGGGTAGCTCCTACAATGAGCAGTACTTC. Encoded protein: CASSLRAGGSSYNEQYF.

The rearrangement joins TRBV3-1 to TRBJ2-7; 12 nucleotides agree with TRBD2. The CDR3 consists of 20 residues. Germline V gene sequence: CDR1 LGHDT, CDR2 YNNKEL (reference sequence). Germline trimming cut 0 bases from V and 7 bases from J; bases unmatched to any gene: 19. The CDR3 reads CASSQDRPSGGASSYNEQYF. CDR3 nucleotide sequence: TGTGCCAGCAGCCAAGATCGCCCTAGCGGGGGGGCGTCGTCCTACAATGAGCAGTACTTC.

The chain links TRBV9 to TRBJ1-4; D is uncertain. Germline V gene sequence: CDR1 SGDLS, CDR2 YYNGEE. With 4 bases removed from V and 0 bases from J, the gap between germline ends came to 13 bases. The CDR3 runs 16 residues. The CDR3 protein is CASSPAPFATNEKLFF. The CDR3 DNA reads TGTGCCAGCAGCCCCGCCCCCTTTGCAACTAATGAAAAACTGTTTTTT.

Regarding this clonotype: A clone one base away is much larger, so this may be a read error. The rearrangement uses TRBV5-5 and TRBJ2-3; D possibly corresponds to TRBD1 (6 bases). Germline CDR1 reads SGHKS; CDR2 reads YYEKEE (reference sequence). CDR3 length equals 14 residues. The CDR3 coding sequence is TGTGCCAGCAGCTTGGGACAGGTCCAGGATACGAAGTATTTT. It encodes CASSLGQVQDTKYF.

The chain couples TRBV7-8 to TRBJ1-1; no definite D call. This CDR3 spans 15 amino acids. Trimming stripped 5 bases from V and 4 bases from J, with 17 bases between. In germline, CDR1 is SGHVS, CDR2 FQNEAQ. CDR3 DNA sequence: TGTGCCAGCAGCCTAAATCCCGCCGGGAGCACTGAAGCTTTCTTT. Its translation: CASSLNPAGSTEAFF.

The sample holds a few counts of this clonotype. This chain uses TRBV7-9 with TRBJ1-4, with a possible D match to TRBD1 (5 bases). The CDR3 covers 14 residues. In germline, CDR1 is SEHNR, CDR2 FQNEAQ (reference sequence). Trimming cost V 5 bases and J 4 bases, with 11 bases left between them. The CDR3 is CASSRDGYNEKLFF. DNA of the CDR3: TGTGCCAGCAGCCGGGACGGCTATAATGAAAAACTGTTTTTT. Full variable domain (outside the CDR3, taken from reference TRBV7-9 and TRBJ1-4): DTGVSQNPRHKITKRGQNVTFRCDPISEHNRLYWYRQTLGQGPEFLTYFQNEAQLEKSRLLSDRFSAERPKGSFSTLEIQRTEQGDSAMYLCASSRDGYNEKLFFGSGTQLSVL.

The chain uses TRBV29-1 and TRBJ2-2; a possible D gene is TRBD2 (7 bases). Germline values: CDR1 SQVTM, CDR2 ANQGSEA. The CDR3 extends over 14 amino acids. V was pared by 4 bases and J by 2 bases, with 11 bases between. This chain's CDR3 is CSVGTAGNTGELFF. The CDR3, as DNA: TGCAGCGTTGGGACAGCGGGAAACACCGGGGAGCTGTTTTTT.

The chain's CDR3 is CSVARGDEKLFF. CDR3 nucleotides: TGCAGCGTTGCTAGGGGAGATGAAAAACTGTTTTTT. The rearrangement links TRBV29-1 to TRBJ1-4; maybe TRBD1 (5 bases). Germline V gene sequence: CDR1 SQVTM, CDR2 ANQGSEA. Trimming took off 4 bases at V and 6 bases at J, with 9 bases between the two ends. The CDR3 has 12 residues.

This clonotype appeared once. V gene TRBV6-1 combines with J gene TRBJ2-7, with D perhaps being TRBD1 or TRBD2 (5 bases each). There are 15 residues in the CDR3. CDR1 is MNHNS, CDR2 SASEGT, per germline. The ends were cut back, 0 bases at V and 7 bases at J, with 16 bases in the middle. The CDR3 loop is CASSEAAGANNEQYF. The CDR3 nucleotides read TGTGCCAGCAGTGAAGCCGCCGGGGCAAACAATGAGCAGTACTTC.

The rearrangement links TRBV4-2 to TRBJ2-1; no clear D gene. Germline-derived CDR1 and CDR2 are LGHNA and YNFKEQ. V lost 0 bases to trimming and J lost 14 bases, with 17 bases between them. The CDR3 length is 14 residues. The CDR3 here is CASSQDRDLPVEFF. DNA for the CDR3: TGTGCCAGCAGCCAAGATAGGGATCTTCCTGTGGAGTTCTTC.

In DNA, the CDR3 is TGTGCCAGCAGTTTATCCCACAGTGGGGGCACTGAAGCTTTCTTT. Protein product: CASSLSHSGGTEAFF. The chain uses TRBV27 and TRBJ1-1; D perhaps matches TRBD1 (5 bases). The CDR3 has 15 amino acids. Trimming removed 0 bases at V and 4 bases at J, with 12 bases between. CDR1 is MNHEY, CDR2 SMNVEV, per germline (reference sequence).

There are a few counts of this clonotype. The CDR3 nucleotides are TGCGCCAGCAGCCAAGATAGGGTCACCCAAGAGACCCAGTACTTC. Encoded protein: CASSQDRVTQETQYF. The chain is built from TRBV4-3 and TRBJ2-5; the D is unclear. Per germline, CDR1 LGHNA and CDR2 YSLEER. The ends were cut back, 0 bases at V and 1 base at J, with 9 bases in the middle. The CDR3 contains 15 residues.

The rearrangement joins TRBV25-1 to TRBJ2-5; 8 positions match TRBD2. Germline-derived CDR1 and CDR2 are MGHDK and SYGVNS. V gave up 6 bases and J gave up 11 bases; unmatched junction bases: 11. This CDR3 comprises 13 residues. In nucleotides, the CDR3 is TGTGCCAGCAGCAAGGGACTAGTCAATGAGCAGTACTTC. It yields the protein CASSKGLVNEQYF. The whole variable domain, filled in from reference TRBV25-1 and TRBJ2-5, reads EADIYQTPRYLVIGTGKKITLECSQTMGHDKMYWYQQDPGMELHLIHYSYGVNSTEKGDLSSESTVSRIRTEHFPLTLESARPSHTSQYLCASSKGLVNEQYFGPGTRLLVL.

CDR3 loop: CASSDQGAEGKKLFF. CDR3 DNA: TGTGCCAGCAGCGACCAGGGGGCTGAGGGGAAAAAACTGTTTTTT. This chain uses TRBV5-5 with TRBJ1-4; 8 nucleotides align to TRBD1. Germline V CDR1 and CDR2: SGHKS, YYEKEE (reference sequence). The trim removed 4 bases at V and 9 bases at J, leaving 11 bases unmatched. The CDR3 length is 15 residues.

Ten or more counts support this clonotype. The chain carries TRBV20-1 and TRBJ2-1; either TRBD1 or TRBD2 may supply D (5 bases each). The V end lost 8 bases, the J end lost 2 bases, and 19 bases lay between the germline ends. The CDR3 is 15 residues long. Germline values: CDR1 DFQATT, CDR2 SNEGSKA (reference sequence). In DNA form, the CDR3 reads TGCAGTCTTAACCCCTCGAGGGGCCCCTACAATGAGCAGTTCTTC. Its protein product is CSLNPSRGPYNEQFF.

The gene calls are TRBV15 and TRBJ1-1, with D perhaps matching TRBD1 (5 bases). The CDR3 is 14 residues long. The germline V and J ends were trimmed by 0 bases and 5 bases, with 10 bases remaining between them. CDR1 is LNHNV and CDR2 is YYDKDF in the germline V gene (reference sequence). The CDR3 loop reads CATSRDGAATEAFF. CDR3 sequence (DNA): TGTGCCACCAGCAGAGATGGGGCAGCGACTGAAGCTTTCTTT. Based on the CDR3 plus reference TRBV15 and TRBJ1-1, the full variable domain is DAMVIQNPRYQVTQFGKPVTLSCSQTLNHNVMYWYQQKSSQAPKLLFHYYDKDFNNEADTPDNFQSRRPNTSFCFLDIRSPGLGDTAMYLCATSRDGAATEAFFGQGTRLTVV.

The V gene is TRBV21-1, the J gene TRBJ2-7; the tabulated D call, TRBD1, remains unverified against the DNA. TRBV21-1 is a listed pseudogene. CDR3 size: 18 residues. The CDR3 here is CAGEVRGRDRGPSYEQYF. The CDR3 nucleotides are TGTGCCGGCGAGGTTCGTGGTCGGGACAGGGGGCCTTCCTACGAGCAGTACTTC.